A single sample gave rise to the 24 T cell receptor beta chains below, sequenced in a study of T-cell memory formation after mild COVID-19. TCRdb itself ran the 5' RACE reads through MiXCR, one entry per CDR3 protein. The sample records some 48,000 distinct CDR3 sequences, 27% being singletons. What was sequenced was PBMCs or a T cell subset sorted from them (not recorded which). These receptor sequences come from a man aged 18 to 30 who had mild COVID-19 (a few samples of this study predate the infection). Cell type and time point are not known.

The CDR3 spells CASSLTPNTGELFF. DNA of the CDR3: TGCGCCAGCAGCTTGACACCCAACACCGGGGAGCTGTTTTTT. J is TRBJ2-2 and V is TRBV5-1; D gene uncertain. Germline V lookup: CDR1 SGHRS, CDR2 YFSETQ. This CDR3 is built from 14 residues. With 1 base removed from V and 2 bases from J, the gap between germline ends came to 6 bases.

V and J are TRBV27 and TRBJ2-7, with D unclear. Germline assignment: CDR1 MNHEY and CDR2 SMNVEV (reference sequence). The CDR3 is 15 residues long. Trimming stripped 1 base from V and 6 bases from J, with 16 bases between. In DNA form, the CDR3 reads TGTGCCAGCAGTTTATATGGGTCCTACCCGTCCGAGCAGTACGTC. It specifies CASSLYGSYPSEQYV.

The chain's CDR3 is CSARETRQKYEQYV. The CDR3 coding sequence is TGCAGTGCTAGAGAGACTAGGCAGAAATACGAGCAGTACGTC. V usage is TRBV20-1 and J usage is TRBJ2-7, with D perhaps TRBD2 (6 bases). CDR3 length equals 14 residues. Germline V gene lookup returns CDR1 DFQATT and CDR2 SNEGSKA (reference sequence). V was trimmed by 0 bases and J by 4 bases, leaving 13 bases between them.

This clonotype was observed a handful of times. The chain recombines TRBV12-3 or TRBV12-4 with TRBJ2-7, with D unclear. The CDR3 sequence is 10 residues long. Trimming shortened V by 8 bases and J by 3 bases, and 5 bases separated the two germline ends. CDR3 nucleotides: TGTGCCAGCGGCTTCTACGAGCAGTACTTC. Translated: CASGFYEQYF.

This chain uses TRBV5-1 with TRBJ2-5; D gene unclear. Germline CDR1 and CDR2: SGHRS and YFSETQ. The ends were cut back, 0 bases at V and 5 bases at J, with 11 bases in the middle. This CDR3 region has 14 residues. The CDR3 DNA sequence: TGCGCCAGCAGCTTGGACACCGCCGTGGAGACCCAGTACTTC. Amino acid sequence: CASSLDTAVETQYF. The full variable domain, in which reference TRBV5-1 and TRBJ2-5 provide the parts outside the CDR3, is KAGVTQTPRYLIKTRGQQVTLSCSPISGHRSVSWYQQTPGQGLQFLFEYFSETQRNKGNFPGRFSGRQFSNSRSEMNVSTLELGDSALYLCASSLDTAVETQYFGPGTRLLVL.

This chain uses TRBV9 with TRBJ1-1; no clear D gene. CDR1 is SGDLS and CDR2 is YYNGEE in the germline V gene. This CDR3 is 13 amino acids long. V lost 0 bases and J lost 1, with 4 bases in between. CDR3 region: CASSVDKNTEAFF. CDR3 coding DNA: TGTGCCAGCAGCGTAGACAAGAACACTGAAGCTTTCTTT.

The chain recombines TRBV10-3 with TRBJ2-7, with D possibly being TRBD2 (6 bases). Trimming took 6 bases from V and 2 from J, leaving 17 bases between them. The germline V gene has CDR1 ENHRY and CDR2 SYGVKD. This CDR3 comprises 15 residues. This CDR3 is CAIRNPEGLTYEQYF. CDR3 bases: TGTGCCATCAGGAACCCGGAGGGGTTGACCTACGAGCAGTACTTC.

The genes are TRBV2 and TRBJ1-1; D unresolved. Trimming left V 3 bases short and J 0 bases short, with 11 bases between. The CDR3 consists of 15 residues. Germline CDR1 SNHLY, CDR2 FYNNEI. The CDR3 region is CASSDPGGVNTEAFF. The CDR3 DNA reads TGTGCCAGCAGTGACCCGGGCGGGGTGAACACTGAAGCTTTCTTT.

The chain is built from TRBV10-3 and TRBJ1-1; possibly TRBD1 for D (5 bases). Germline V gene sequence: CDR1 ENHRY, CDR2 SYGVKD. There are 14 residues in the CDR3. V was trimmed by 6 bases and J by 5 bases, leaving 16 bases between them. Here the CDR3 reads CAIRDSGIITEAFF. The CDR3 region has the DNA TGTGCCATCAGAGACAGTGGTATAATAACTGAAGCTTTCTTT.

The CDR3 loop is CASGPDPAYDYGYTF. In DNA form, the CDR3 reads TGTGCCAGCGGGCCTGACCCCGCCTATGACTATGGCTACACCTTC. The chain recombines TRBV7-6 with TRBJ1-2; no clear D gene. V was cut by 8 bases and J by 3 bases, with 19 bases left in between. This CDR3 comprises 15 residues. Germline-derived CDR1 and CDR2 are SGHVS and FNYEAQ.

This clonotype occurred a few times. This rearrangement joins TRBV4-3 to TRBJ1-6; 9 positions match TRBD1. This CDR3 has 16 residues. V gave up 5 bases and J gave up 9 bases; unmatched junction bases: 11. CDR1 is LGHNA and CDR2 is YSLEER in the germline V gene. The CDR3 nucleotides read TGCGCCAGCAGCTCAGCATTCCCGGGACAGGGTTCACCCCTCCACTTT. Translating it yields CASSSAFPGQGSPLHF.

This clonotype was found a few times. The chain links TRBV5-1 to TRBJ1-2, with D tentatively TRBD1 (5 bases). V shed 4 bases and J shed 2 bases, with 15 bases lying between them. Germline V lookup: CDR1 SGHRS, CDR2 YFSETQ. The CDR3 is 15 amino acids. CDR3 amino acids: CASSDGPEGNYGYTF. For the CDR3, the DNA is TGCGCCAGCAGCGACGGACCCGAGGGGAACTATGGCTACACCTTC.

This clonotype was counted only a few times. V is TRBV12-3 or TRBV12-4 and J is TRBJ2-1; unclear D gene. Deletions cut 2 bases from V and 2 bases from J, with 13 bases between. The CDR3 totals 16 residues. The CDR3 loop is CASSLKMQAPYNEQFF. In DNA, the CDR3 is TGTGCCAGCAGTTTAAAAATGCAGGCCCCCTACAATGAGCAGTTCTTC.

This clonotype appeared a few times. In DNA, the CDR3 is TGTGCCAGCAGCCTAATAGGACTAGCGGTTCAAGAGACCCAGTACTTC. Translation gives CASSLIGLAVQETQYF. The V gene is TRBV4-2, the J gene TRBJ2-5, with 10 nucleotides matching TRBD2. Looked up from germline, CDR1 is LGHNA and CDR2 is YNFKEQ. V was clipped by 4 bases and J by 2 bases; unmatched bases: 7. There are 16 residues in the CDR3.

This clonotype came up a few times. V is TRBV6-4 and J is TRBJ2-7; 7 nucleotides align to TRBD1. This CDR3 spans 15 amino acids. J gave up 2 bases and V 1 base, and 5 bases lay outside the gene matches. Germline values: CDR1 MRHNA, CDR2 SNTAGT. This chain's CDR3 is CASSDFRGTAYEQYF. CDR3 DNA: TGTGCCAGCAGTGACTTTCGAGGGACAGCCTACGAGCAGTACTTC.

The rearrangement joins TRBV9 to TRBJ2-1; D is unclear. This CDR3 is built from 11 residues. Trimming pared 0 bases from V and 5 bases from J, leaving 0 bases between. Germline CDR1 is SGDLS and CDR2 is YYNGEE. The CDR3 nucleotides are TGTGCCAGCAGCGTAGACAATGAGCAGTTCTTC. It codes for CASSVDNEQFF.

The rearrangement links TRBV4-3 to TRBJ1-1; D uncertain. Germline values: CDR1 LGHNA, CDR2 YSLEER. V dropped 1 base and J dropped 2 bases, with 8 bases sitting between them. This CDR3 is 14 amino acids long. The CDR3 bases are TGCGCCAGCAGCCAAGTAGGGTCTAACACTGAAGCTTTCTTT. Residues: CASSQVGSNTEAFF.

This clonotype occurred a few times. The chain employs TRBV29-1 and TRBJ2-2; perhaps TRBD2 as D (5 bases). From germline, CDR1 is SQVTM and CDR2 ANQGSEA. The ends were cut back, 3 bases at V and 3 bases at J, with 8 bases in the middle. There are 13 residues in the CDR3. The CDR3 nucleotides read TGCAGCGTTGATGTCGGGGACACCGGGGAGCTGTTTTTT. Translation gives CSVDVGDTGELFF.

In its sample, this clonotype was seen a few times. The CDR3 DNA reads TGCGCCAGCAGCTTGGTCTTCTCCCTCACAGATACGCAGTATTTT. It codes for CASSLVFSLTDTQYF. The gene calls are TRBV5-1 and TRBJ2-3, with D uncertain. CDR1 and CDR2 (germline): SGHRS, YFSETQ. The CDR3 has 15 residues. V lost 0 bases, J lost 2 bases, and 10 bases lay in between.

This clonotype occurred many times. This rearrangement joins TRBV11-2 to TRBJ2-1; D is ambiguous. The CDR3 has 12 amino acids. The ends were cut back, 1 base at V and 8 bases at J, with 6 bases in the middle. Germline V lookup: CDR1 SGHAT, CDR2 FQNNGV. In nucleotides, the CDR3 is TGTGCCAGCAGCTTAGTCGTTCATGAGCAGTTCTTC. This encodes CASSLVVHEQFF.

Ten or more counts support this clonotype. V gene TRBV9 combines with J gene TRBJ2-3; 12 bases agree with TRBD2. CDR1 is SGDLS and CDR2 is YYNGEE in the germline V gene. The CDR3 covers 16 residues. V shed 0 bases, J shed 8 bases, and the junction held 7 bases outside the gene matches. The CDR3 DNA is TGTGCCAGCAGCGTAGGGAAACTAGCGGGGGGTCCTACGCAGTATTTT. Translated, it gives CASSVGKLAGGPTQYF.

In this sample, this clonotype turned up many times. The chain carries TRBV29-1 and TRBJ2-5; TRBD2 might be the D (6 bases). Per germline, CDR1 SQVTM and CDR2 ANQGSEA. Trimming took 4 bases from V and 5 from J, leaving 11 bases between them. The length of the CDR3 is 12 residues. This CDR3 reads CSVASAGETQYF. The DNA of the CDR3 is TGCAGCGTTGCCTCCGCGGGGGAGACCCAGTACTTC.

The chain links TRBV5-1 to TRBJ2-5, with D possibly being TRBD2 (5 bases). In germline, CDR1 is SGHRS, CDR2 YFSETQ. V lost 4 bases and J 5 bases, leaving 15 bases between the germline ends. The CDR3 runs to 14 residues. CDR3 nucleotide sequence: TGCGCCAGCAGCCCGGCGGGCCGTCTGGAGACCCAGTACTTC. This encodes CASSPAGRLETQYF.

Ten or more counts support this clonotype. The genes are TRBV5-1 and TRBJ2-6; the D is unclear. The CDR3 loop spans 14 amino acids. V lost 3 bases, J lost 4 bases, and 8 bases lay in between. CDR1 is SGHRS, CDR2 YFSETQ, per germline. The CDR3 DNA sequence: TGCGCCAGCAGCTGGTACAGCGGGGCCAACGTCCTGACTTTC. The encoded protein is CASSWYSGANVLTF.